This record looks at one T cell receptor beta chain sequence and its context. Clones were sequenced by immunoSEQ multiplex PCR, and TCRdb holds only the in-frame ones, with some missing. The table has a few hundred thousand clones, 75% to 90% seen once. The source of the sample is a study of blood T cell repertoires in COVID-19. V was pared by 4 bases and J by 2 bases, with 9 bases between. The CDR3 loop spans 13 amino acids. Germline V lookup: CDR1 SGHRS, CDR2 YFSETQ. This receptor was identified in a woman aged 18-30 years with acute or convalescent COVID-19. The sample taken for sequencing was peripheral blood. J is TRBJ1-1 and V is TRBV5-1, with D unclear. CDR3 region: CASSPAGNTEAFF. The CDR3 bases are TGCGCCAGCAGCCCCGCGGGAAACACTGAAGCTTTCTTT.